The TCR beta chain under discussion was sequenced for a study of blood T cells in healthy people across ages. A sample-barcoded 5' primer and a J-beta primer mix were used in a second PCR of roughly 7 to 11 cycles. One entry per CDR3 protein, called by TCRdb with MiXCR from the 5' RACE reads. The top ten hold around 9.6% of the sample, which has 800,000 to 950,000 distinct CDR3 sequences, around 29% seen once. This clonotype has a count of ten or more. Germline lookup yields CDR1 SEHNR and CDR2 FQNEAQ (reference sequence). The V end lost 6 bases, the J end lost 2 bases, and 15 bases lay between the germline ends. The CDR3 runs to 15 residues. The data were also submitted as part of a second study, on T cells of mothers and their children. That work states: The authors identified no persistent microchimeric T cell clones.

The V call is TRBV7-9, the J call TRBJ2-3; the D call may be TRBD1 or TRBD2 (5 bases each). The sequencing input was blood. The TCR was taken from a woman in her thirties or forties in good health. The CDR3 DNA sequence: TGTGCCAGCAGAACAGCCGGGACGGTCACAGATACGCAGTATTTT. Protein product: CASRTAGTVTDTQYF.